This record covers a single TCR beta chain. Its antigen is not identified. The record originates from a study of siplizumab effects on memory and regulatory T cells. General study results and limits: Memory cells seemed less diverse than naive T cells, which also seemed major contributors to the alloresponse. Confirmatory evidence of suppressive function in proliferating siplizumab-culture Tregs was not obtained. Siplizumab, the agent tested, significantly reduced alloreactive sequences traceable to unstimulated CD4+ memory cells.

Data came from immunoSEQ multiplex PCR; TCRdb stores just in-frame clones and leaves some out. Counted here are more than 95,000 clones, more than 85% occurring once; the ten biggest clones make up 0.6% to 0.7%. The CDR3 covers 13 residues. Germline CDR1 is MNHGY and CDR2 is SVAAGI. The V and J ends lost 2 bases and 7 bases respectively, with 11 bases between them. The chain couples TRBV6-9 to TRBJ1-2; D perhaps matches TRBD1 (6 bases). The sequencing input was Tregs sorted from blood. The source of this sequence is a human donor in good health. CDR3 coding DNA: TGTGCCAGCAGTTATGAGGCAGGGGCTGGCTACACCTTC. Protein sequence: CASSYEAGAGYTF.